This TCR beta chain was observed in a study of T-cell reconstitution after alpha-beta-depleted transplantation in children. Trimming removed 7 bases from V and 5 bases from J; junction bases left unmatched: 13. CDR1 and CDR2 (germline): SQVTM, ANQGSEA. This CDR3 has 14 residues. A TCRbeta library incorporating unique molecular identifiers was prepared. TCRdb used MiXCR to reprocess the PCR reads, holding one entry per CDR3 protein. Found here are about 360,000 distinct CDR3 sequences, 10% to 15% of them singletons; the top ten hold 4% to 5.5%. The chain has TRBV29-1 and TRBJ2-5; 7 bases fit TRBD1. This TCR was recovered from a human donor who donated a stem cell graft to a child with Fanconi anemia. The sample was PBMCs, taken from the stem cell graft. CDR3 in amino acids: CSADREGAGETQYF. CDR3 DNA: TGCAGCGCCGATCGTGAGGGGGCCGGGGAGACCCAGTACTTC. Filled out from reference TRBV29-1 and TRBJ2-5, the complete variable domain reads SAVISQKPSRDICQRGTSLTIQCQVDSQVTMMFWYRQQPGQSLTLIATANQGSEATYESGFVIDKFPISRPNLTFSTLTVSNMSPEDSSIYLCSADREGAGETQYFGPGTRLLVL.